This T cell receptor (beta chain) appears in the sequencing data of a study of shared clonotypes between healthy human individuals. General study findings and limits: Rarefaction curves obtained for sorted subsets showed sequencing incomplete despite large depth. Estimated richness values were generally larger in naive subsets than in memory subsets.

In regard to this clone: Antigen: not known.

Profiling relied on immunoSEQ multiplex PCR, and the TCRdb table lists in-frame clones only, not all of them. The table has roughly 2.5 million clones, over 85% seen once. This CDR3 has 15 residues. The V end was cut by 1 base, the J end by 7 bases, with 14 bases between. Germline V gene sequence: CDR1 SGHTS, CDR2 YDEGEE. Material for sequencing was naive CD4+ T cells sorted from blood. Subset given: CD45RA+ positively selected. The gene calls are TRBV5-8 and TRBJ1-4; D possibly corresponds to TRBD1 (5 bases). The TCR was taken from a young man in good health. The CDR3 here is CASSLRGSGLEKLFF. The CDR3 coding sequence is TGTGCCAGCAGCTTGCGGGGGTCAGGGCTTGAAAAACTGTTTTTT.